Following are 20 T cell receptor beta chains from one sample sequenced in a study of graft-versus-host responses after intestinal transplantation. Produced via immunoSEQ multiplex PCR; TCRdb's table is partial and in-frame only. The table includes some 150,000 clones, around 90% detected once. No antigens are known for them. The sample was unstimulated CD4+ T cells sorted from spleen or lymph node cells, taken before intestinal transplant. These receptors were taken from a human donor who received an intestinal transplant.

The CDR3 is CASSEVGGGTYEQYF. The CDR3 DNA reads as TGTGCCAGCAGTGAGGTGGGCGGGGGTACCTACGAGCAGTACTTC. V and J are TRBV25-1 and TRBJ2-7; 7 bases are a match to TRBD2. The germline V gene has CDR1 MGHDK and CDR2 SYGVNS. V lost 3 bases to trimming and J lost 2 bases; unmatched junction nucleotides: 7. This CDR3 region has 15 residues.

This CDR3 is CASSETAPPVPVTQHF. The CDR3 DNA follows: TGTGCCAGCAGTGAAACAGCTCCCCCGGTCCCCGTGACCCAGCATTTT. The V call is TRBV6-1, the J call TRBJ1-5; D is ambiguous. Germline CDR1 and CDR2: MNHNS and SASEGT. This CDR3 has 16 amino acids. Trimming cost V 2 bases and J 11 bases, with 22 bases left between them.

The CDR3 nucleotides read TGTGCCAGCAGTGGCCTAGCGGGAGGGCCAGGAGGAAATGAGCAGTTCTTC. Translated: CASSGLAGGPGGNEQFF. The chain links TRBV6-1 to TRBJ2-1, with 12 bases matching TRBD2. The CDR3 runs to 17 residues. Germline CDR1 reads MNHNS; CDR2 reads SASEGT. The trim removed 4 bases at V and 7 bases at J, leaving 11 bases unmatched.

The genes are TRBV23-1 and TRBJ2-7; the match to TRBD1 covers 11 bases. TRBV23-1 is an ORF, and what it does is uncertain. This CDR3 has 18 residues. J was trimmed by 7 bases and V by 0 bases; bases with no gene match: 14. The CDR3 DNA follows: TGCGCCAGCAGTCAATCGGTTTTAGGGACAGGGGGGAAGAGGGAGCAGTACTTC. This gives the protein CASSQSVLGTGGKREQYF.

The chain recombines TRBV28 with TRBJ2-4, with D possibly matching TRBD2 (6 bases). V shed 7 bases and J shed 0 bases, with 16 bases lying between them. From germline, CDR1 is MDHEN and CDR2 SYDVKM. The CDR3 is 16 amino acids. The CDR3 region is CASIPRRDRAKNIQYF. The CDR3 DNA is TGTGCCAGCATCCCTAGGAGGGATAGAGCCAAAAACATTCAGTACTTC.

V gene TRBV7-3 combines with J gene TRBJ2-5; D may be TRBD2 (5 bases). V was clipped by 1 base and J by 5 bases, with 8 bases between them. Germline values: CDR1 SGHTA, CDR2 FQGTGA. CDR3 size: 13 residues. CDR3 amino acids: CASSLKRGETQYF. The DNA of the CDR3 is TGTGCCAGCAGCTTAAAAAGAGGGGAGACCCAGTACTTC.

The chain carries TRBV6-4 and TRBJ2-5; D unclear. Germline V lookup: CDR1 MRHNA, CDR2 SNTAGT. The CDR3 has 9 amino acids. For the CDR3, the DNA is TGTGCTACGCAAGAGACCCAGTACTTC. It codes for CATQETQYF.

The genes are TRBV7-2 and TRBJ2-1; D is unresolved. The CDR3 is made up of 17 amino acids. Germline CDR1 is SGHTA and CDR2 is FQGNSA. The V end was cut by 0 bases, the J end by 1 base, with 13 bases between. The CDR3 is CASSLALRSLSYNEQFF. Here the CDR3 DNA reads TGTGCCAGCAGCTTAGCGCTCCGGAGTCTTTCCTACAATGAGCAGTTCTTC. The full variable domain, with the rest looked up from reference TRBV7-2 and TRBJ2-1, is GAGVSQSPSNKVTEKGKDVELRCDPISGHTALYWYRQSLGQGLEFLIYFQGNSAPDKSGLPSDRFSAERTGGSVSTLTIQRTQQEDSAVYLCASSLALRSLSYNEQFFGPGTRLTVL.

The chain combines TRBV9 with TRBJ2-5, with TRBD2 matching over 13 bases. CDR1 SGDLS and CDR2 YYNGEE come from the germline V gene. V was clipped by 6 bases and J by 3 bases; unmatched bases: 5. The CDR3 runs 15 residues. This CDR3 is CASTVGLAGEETQYF. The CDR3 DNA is TGTGCCAGCACCGTTGGACTAGCGGGAGAAGAGACCCAGTACTTC.

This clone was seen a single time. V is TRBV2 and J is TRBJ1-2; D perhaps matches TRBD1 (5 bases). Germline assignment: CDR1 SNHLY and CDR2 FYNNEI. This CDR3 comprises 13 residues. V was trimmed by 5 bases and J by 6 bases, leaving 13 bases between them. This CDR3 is CASSQGLGDGYTF. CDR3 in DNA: TGTGCCAGCAGTCAAGGTTTAGGGGATGGCTACACCTTC.

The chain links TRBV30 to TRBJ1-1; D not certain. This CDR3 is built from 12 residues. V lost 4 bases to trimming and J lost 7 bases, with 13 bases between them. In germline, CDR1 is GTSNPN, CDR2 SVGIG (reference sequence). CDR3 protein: CAWTPGRFEAFF. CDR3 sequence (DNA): TGTGCCTGGACCCCCGGACGGTTTGAAGCTTTCTTT.

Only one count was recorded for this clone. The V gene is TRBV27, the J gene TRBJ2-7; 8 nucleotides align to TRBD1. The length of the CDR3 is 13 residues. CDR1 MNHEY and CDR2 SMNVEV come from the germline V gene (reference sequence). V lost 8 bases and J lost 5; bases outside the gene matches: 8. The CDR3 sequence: CASGLDRGNEQYF. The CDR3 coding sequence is TGTGCCAGCGGCCTAGACAGGGGAAACGAGCAGTACTTC.

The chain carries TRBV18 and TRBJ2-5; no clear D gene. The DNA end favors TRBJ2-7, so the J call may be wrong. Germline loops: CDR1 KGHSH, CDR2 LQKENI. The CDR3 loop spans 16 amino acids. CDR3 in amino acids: CASSPPGPTAHYEQYF. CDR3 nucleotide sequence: TGTGCCAGCTCACCACCAGGGCCGACGGCCCACTACGAGCAGTACTTC.

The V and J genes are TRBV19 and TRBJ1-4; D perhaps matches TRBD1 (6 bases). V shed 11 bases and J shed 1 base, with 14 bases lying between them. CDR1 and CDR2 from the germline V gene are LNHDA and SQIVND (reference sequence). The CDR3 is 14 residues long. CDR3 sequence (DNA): TGTGCCGACGGGGGGGGCGGAACTAATGAAAAACTGTTTTTT. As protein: CADGGGGTNEKLFF.

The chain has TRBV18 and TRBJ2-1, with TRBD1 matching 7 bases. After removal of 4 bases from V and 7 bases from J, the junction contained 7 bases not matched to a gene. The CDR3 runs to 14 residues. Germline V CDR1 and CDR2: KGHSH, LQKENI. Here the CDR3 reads CASSRGQGENEQFF. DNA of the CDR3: TGTGCCAGCTCACGGGGCCAGGGGGAGAATGAGCAGTTCTTC.

CDR3 DNA: TGTGCCAGCAGCCCGACAGGGGGCGCGGAGCCCCAGCATTTT. The encoded protein is CASSPTGGAEPQHF. The J gene is TRBJ1-5, the V gene TRBV6-5; 10 nucleotides agree with TRBD1. The V segment lost 6 bases and the J segment 8 bases; nucleotides outside the gene matches: 7. The CDR3 contains 14 residues. Germline V gives CDR1 MNHEY, CDR2 SVGAGI.

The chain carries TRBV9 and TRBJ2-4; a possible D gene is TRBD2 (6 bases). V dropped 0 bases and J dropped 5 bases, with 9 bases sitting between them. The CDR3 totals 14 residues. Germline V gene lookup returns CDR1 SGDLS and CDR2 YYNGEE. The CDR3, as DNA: TGTGCCAGCAGCGTAGGGGGCGGGGAAAACATTCAGTACTTC. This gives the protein CASSVGGGENIQYF.

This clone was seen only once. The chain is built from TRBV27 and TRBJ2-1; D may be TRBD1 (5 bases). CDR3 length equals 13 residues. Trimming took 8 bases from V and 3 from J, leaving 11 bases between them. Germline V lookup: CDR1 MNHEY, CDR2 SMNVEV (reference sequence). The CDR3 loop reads CASGWTRYNEQFF. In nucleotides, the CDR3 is TGTGCCAGCGGATGGACACGCTACAATGAGCAGTTCTTC.

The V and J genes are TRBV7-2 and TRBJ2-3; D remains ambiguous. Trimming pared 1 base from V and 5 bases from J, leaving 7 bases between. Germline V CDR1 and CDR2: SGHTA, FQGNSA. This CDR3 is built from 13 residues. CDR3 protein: CASSLGRRDTQYF. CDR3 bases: TGTGCCAGCAGCTTAGGTCGGAGAGATACGCAGTATTTT.

CDR3 in amino acids: CASKKEAEQYF. The DNA of the CDR3 is TGTGCCAGCAAAAAAGAGGCAGAGCAGTACTTC. The V gene is TRBV2, the J gene TRBJ2-7; D is unresolved. Per the germline V gene, CDR1 is SNHLY and CDR2 is FYNNEI. There are 11 residues in the CDR3. V lost 7 bases, J lost 7 bases, and 11 bases lay in between.